One sample yielded the 17 T cell receptor beta chains listed below, sequenced in a study of T cell responses to AZD1222 COVID-19 vaccine. The repertoire was sequenced with immunoSEQ multiplex PCR; TCRdb's copy has only in-frame clones and lacks some. The sample contains approximately 100,000 clones, just over 90% of which appear only once. The specimen comprised peripheral blood, sampled on day 0 of AZD1222 vaccination. The source of these receptors is an adult in good health.

The genes are TRBV28 and TRBJ1-6, with 7 bases matching TRBD1. V trimming: 2 bases; J trimming: 7 bases; junction bases outside the gene matches: 14. The CDR3 is 18 amino acids. Germline-derived CDR1 and CDR2 are MDHEN and SYDVKM. The chain's CDR3 is CASSLKGAGVRGNSPLHF. In nucleotides, the CDR3 is TGTGCCAGCAGTTTAAAGGGGGCAGGGGTTAGGGGAAATTCACCCCTCCACTTT.

This chain connects TRBV18 to TRBJ1-4; D not resolved. V lost 2 bases and J lost 0, with 4 bases in between. Germline-derived CDR1 and CDR2 are KGHSH and LQKENI. CDR3 size: 14 residues. The CDR3 DNA is TGTGCCAGCTCACCAGATGCAACTAATGAAAAACTGTTTTTT. Amino acids: CASSPDATNEKLFF.

This sequence joins TRBV6-1 and TRBJ1-3, with D possibly being TRBD1 (5 bases). This CDR3 is 18 amino acids long. Germline assignment: CDR1 MNHNS and CDR2 SASEGT. Trimming pared 4 bases from V and 2 bases from J, leaving 21 bases between. The CDR3 spells CASSVHRTRRGAGNTIYF. The CDR3 nucleotides read TGTGCCAGCAGTGTGCACAGGACTCGAAGAGGCGCTGGAAACACCATATATTTT.

The genes are TRBV24-1 and TRBJ2-3; D unresolved. This CDR3 contains 18 residues. Germline-derived CDR1 and CDR2 are KGHDR and SFDVKD. V lost 1 base to trimming and J lost 0 bases, with 16 bases between them. CDR3 nucleotides: TGTGCCACCAGTGATTTTCTAGGACGGACGGCTAGCACAGATACGCAGTATTTT. Translation: CATSDFLGRTASTDTQYF.

The gene calls are TRBV4-1 and TRBJ2-3; 10 positions match TRBD1. The CDR3 covers 15 residues. The V and J ends lost 1 base and 4 bases, in that order; junction bases with no gene match: 2. CDR1 and CDR2 (germline): MGHRA, YSYEKL. The CDR3 DNA reads TGCGCCAGCAGCCAAGGACAGGGGGCGGCAGATACGCAGTATTTT. This gives the protein CASSQGQGAADTQYF.

This chain links TRBV11-1 with TRBJ2-2, with D possibly matching TRBD1 (5 bases). Germline V gene lookup returns CDR1 SGHAT and CDR2 FQDESV (reference sequence). Trimming removed 4 bases at V and 4 bases at J, with 16 bases between. The CDR3 contains 16 residues. The DNA for the CDR3 is TGTGCCAGCAGCTATAGGGGCTGGGGTCCCACCGGGGAGCTGTTTTTT. It yields the protein CASSYRGWGPTGELFF.

This chain joins TRBV12-3 or TRBV12-4 and TRBJ2-7; D is unresolved. The CDR3 is 12 residues long. V lost 3 bases and J 4 bases, leaving 7 bases between the germline ends. CDR3 nucleotide sequence: TGTGCCAGCAGTTTGTTCAGTTACGAGCAGTACTTC. Translation: CASSLFSYEQYF.

The chain employs TRBV5-4 and TRBJ2-5; D might be TRBD1 or TRBD2, each matching 5 bases. This CDR3 has 15 amino acids. Germline assignment: CDR1 SGHNT and CDR2 YYREEE (reference sequence). V was shortened by 2 bases and J by 2 bases, with 13 bases between the two germline ends. The CDR3 nucleotides are TGTGCCAGCAGCTTTTGGGGGACCCTTCAAGAGACCCAGTACTTC. Its translation: CASSFWGTLQETQYF.

The chain joins TRBV27 to TRBJ2-3, with TRBD2 identical over 14 bases. The V segment lost 4 bases and the J segment 8 bases; nucleotides outside the gene matches: 2. The CDR3 contains 14 residues. From germline, CDR1 is MNHEY and CDR2 SMNVEV (reference sequence). In DNA form, the CDR3 reads TGTGCCAGCAGTTGGACTAGCGGGGGGAGTACGCAGTATTTT. This translates into CASSWTSGGSTQYF.

V usage is TRBV5-1 and J usage is TRBJ2-5; tentatively, D is TRBD2 (7 bases). The CDR3 sequence is 15 residues long. The germline V gene encodes CDR1 SGHRS and CDR2 YFSETQ. V gave up 4 bases and J gave up 2 bases, with 15 bases separating them. CDR3 bases: TGCGCCAGCAGCCCTGGGGGGGGCCGACAAGAGACCCAGTACTTC. Translation: CASSPGGGRQETQYF.

This clone occurred once. J is TRBJ1-4 and V is TRBV15; D may be TRBD1 (5 bases). The V end was cut by 0 bases, the J end by 8 bases, with 19 bases between. Germline V gene lookup returns CDR1 LNHNV and CDR2 YYDKDF (reference sequence). The CDR3 covers 17 residues. The CDR3 sequence is CATSRDLIGREIEKLFF. CDR3 bases: TGTGCCACCAGCAGAGATTTGATCGGCAGGGAGATCGAAAAACTGTTTTTT.

The chain joins TRBV10-3 to TRBJ2-1; 13 bases are shared with TRBD2. V dropped 3 bases and J dropped 5; count of bases not matched to a gene: 4. Germline loops: CDR1 ENHRY, CDR2 SYGVKD. CDR3 size: 16 residues. The CDR3 protein is CAISDPGLAGHNEQFF. The DNA for the CDR3 is TGTGCCATCAGTGACCCGGGACTAGCGGGACACAATGAGCAGTTCTTC.

The rearrangement links TRBV27 to TRBJ2-7; D perhaps matches TRBD1 (5 bases). The CDR3 runs 15 residues. Trimming removed 2 bases from V and 2 bases from J, with 13 bases in between. Germline V gene lookup returns CDR1 MNHEY and CDR2 SMNVEV (reference sequence). CDR3 DNA sequence: TGTGCCAGCAGTTTAAATGGGGCAGGGACCTACGAGCAGTACTTC. This encodes CASSLNGAGTYEQYF.

Here the CDR3 DNA reads TGTGCCAGCAGCTCCCTTGACGGTTCCTACGAGCAGTACTTC. Protein sequence: CASSSLDGSYEQYF. This rearrangement joins TRBV7-9 to TRBJ2-7; D ambiguous. CDR1 and CDR2 (germline): SEHNR, FQNEAQ (reference sequence). Deletions cut 4 bases from V and 1 base from J, with 11 bases between. The CDR3 length is 14 residues.

The chain has TRBV12-5 and TRBJ1-2; D is ambiguous. V was shortened by 5 bases and J by 6 bases, with 10 bases between the two germline ends. The CDR3 is 12 residues long. CDR1 and CDR2 from the germline V gene are LGHNT and FRNRAP. The CDR3: CASGPTVHGYTF. DNA of the CDR3: TGTGCTAGTGGTCCCACCGTTCATGGCTACACCTTC.

In this sample, this clone turned up once. This sequence joins TRBV4-3 and TRBJ2-1; the match to TRBD2 covers 8 bases. The CDR3 sequence is 15 residues long. From germline, CDR1 is LGHNA and CDR2 YSLEER. V shed 2 bases, J shed 8 bases, and the junction held 8 bases outside the gene matches. The CDR3 spells CASSQMRGEFDEQFF. The CDR3 DNA is TGCGCCAGCAGCCAAATGCGGGGGGAGTTCGATGAGCAGTTCTTC.

The rearrangement uses TRBV6-2 or TRBV6-3 and TRBJ1-2; D is unclear. The CDR3 runs to 12 residues. V lost 5 bases to trimming and J lost 4 bases, with 8 bases between them. CDR1 and CDR2 from the germline V gene are MNHEY and SVGEGT. The DNA for the CDR3 is TGTGCCAGCAGTCAAGAAATCTATGGCTACACCTTC. This translates into CASSQEIYGYTF.